This T cell receptor beta chain was obtained from a study of HIV-infected patients and healthy controls. TCRdb itself ran the 5' RACE reads through MiXCR, one entry per CDR3 protein. The sample holds around 67,000 distinct CDR3 sequences, approximately 15% seen once. This TCR was recovered from a human donor in good health. The sequencing input was CD4+ T cells from blood.

The CDR3: CASSPGQGLWDEQYF. The DNA of the CDR3 is TGTGCCAGCAGCCCGGGACAGGGGCTGTGGGACGAGCAGTACTTC. The chain couples TRBV7-9 to TRBJ2-7; 10 nucleotides line up with TRBD1. The CDR3 extends over 15 amino acids. The germline gives CDR1 SEHNR, CDR2 FQNEAQ (reference sequence). J gave up 5 bases and V 5 bases, and 9 bases lay outside the gene matches.